These 17 T cell receptor beta chains came from one sample sequenced in a study of T cell responses to AZD1222 COVID-19 vaccine. TCRdb's table, derived via immunoSEQ multiplex PCR, lists solely in-frame clones and lacks some. The data hold some 150,000 clones, with about nine tenths observed a single time. Source: peripheral blood, taken on day 0 of AZD1222 vaccination. These receptors were collected from an adult in good health.

The chain couples TRBV18 to TRBJ1-2, with 10 positions matching TRBD1. Germline values: CDR1 KGHSH, CDR2 LQKENI. The trim removed 4 bases at V and 3 bases at J, leaving 5 bases unmatched. The CDR3 totals 15 residues. The CDR3 DNA reads as TGTGCCAGCTCACTGCCCGGGACAGGGGACTATGGCTACACCTTC. This sequence encodes CASSLPGTGDYGYTF.

This clone has only a few counts. The chain has TRBV3-1 (or the pseudogene TRBV3-2) and TRBJ2-1; 9 nucleotides align to TRBD2. The CDR3 has 13 amino acids. With 1 base clipped from V and 11 bases from J, the junction kept 3 bases outside the gene matches. Germline V gene lookup returns CDR1 LGHDT and CDR2 YNNKEL (reference sequence). The CDR3 protein is CASSQGLAVKQFF. The CDR3 bases are TGTGCCAGCAGCCAAGGACTAGCGGTAAAGCAGTTCTTC.

This chain joins TRBV2 and TRBJ2-3, with TRBD2 matching over 8 bases. The V gene end was trimmed by 5 bases and the J gene end by 3 bases; junction bases not matched to a gene: 13. Germline V gene sequence: CDR1 SNHLY, CDR2 FYNNEI. The CDR3 runs 17 residues. CDR3 bases: TGTGCCAGCAGTCAAGGGCCGGGGGGGCAAGAGACAGATACGCAGTATTTT. It codes for CASSQGPGGQETDTQYF.

The gene calls are TRBV3-1 (or the pseudogene TRBV3-2) and TRBJ1-4; D remains unclear. V lost 4 bases and J lost 0, with 12 bases in between. This CDR3 region has 16 residues. The germline V gene encodes CDR1 LGHDT and CDR2 YNNKEL (reference sequence). The CDR3 bases are TGTGCCAGCAGCCCGGGCCACAGAGCAACTAATGAAAAACTGTTTTTT. Translation: CASSPGHRATNEKLFF.

This clone was found once. The J gene is TRBJ1-3, the V gene TRBV15; 9 bases line up with TRBD1. The V gene end was trimmed by 5 bases and the J gene end by 1 base; junction bases not matched to a gene: 0. Germline V gene data show CDR1 as LNHNV and CDR2 as YYDKDF (reference sequence). The length of the CDR3 is 14 residues. CDR3 in amino acids: CATSGTGSGNTIYF. The CDR3 region has the DNA TGTGCCACCAGCGGGACAGGGTCTGGAAACACCATATATTTT.

The rearrangement links TRBV7-3 to TRBJ2-2; TRBD1 or TRBD2 may be the D gene (5 bases each). This CDR3 spans 16 amino acids. Looked up from germline, CDR1 is SGHTA and CDR2 is FQGTGA. Trimming took 5 bases from V and 4 from J, leaving 17 bases between them. As DNA, the CDR3 is TGTGCCAGCAGCCCTCGCCGCAGGGCGGGCACCGGGGAGCTGTTTTTT. Its translation: CASSPRRRAGTGELFF.

The chain carries TRBV6-6 and TRBJ1-3; D gene ambiguous. With 0 bases removed from V and 0 bases from J, the gap between germline ends came to 6 bases. This CDR3 is 15 amino acids long. From germline, CDR1 is MNHNY and CDR2 SVGAGI (reference sequence). The CDR3 nucleotides are TGTGCCAGCAGTTACTCGAGAATCTCTGGAAACACCATATATTTT. Its protein product is CASSYSRISGNTIYF.

This chain connects TRBV4-1 to TRBJ2-1; no clear D. Per the germline V gene, CDR1 is MGHRA and CDR2 is YSYEKL. V lost 1 base and J lost 4, with 11 bases in between. The CDR3 extends over 15 amino acids. CDR3 region: CASSQVGFRYNEQFF. CDR3 bases: TGCGCCAGCAGCCAAGTAGGCTTTCGGTACAATGAGCAGTTCTTC.

The chain couples TRBV19 to TRBJ2-3; 12 bases are shared with TRBD2. The CDR3 is 18 residues long. The trim removed 9 bases at V and 1 base at J, leaving 14 bases unmatched. Germline values: CDR1 LNHDA, CDR2 SQIVND (reference sequence). CDR3 in amino acids: CASRPGLAGGGRTDTQYF. In DNA, the CDR3 is TGTGCCAGCCGCCCGGGACTAGCGGGCGGGGGTCGCACAGATACGCAGTATTTT.

The chain links TRBV2 to TRBJ2-1, with 7 bases that match TRBD2. Germline CDR1 and CDR2: SNHLY and FYNNEI. The trim removed 7 bases at V and 6 bases at J, leaving 9 bases unmatched. The CDR3 is made up of 14 amino acids. The DNA of the CDR3 is TGTGCCAGCAAGGAGGGGCGGGAGCTCAATGAGCAGTTCTTC. The encoded protein is CASKEGRELNEQFF.

This chain joins TRBV5-1 and TRBJ2-5, with 11 bases aligning to TRBD1. CDR1 and CDR2 (germline): SGHRS, YFSETQ. This CDR3 contains 16 residues. After removal of 3 bases from V and 0 bases from J, the junction contained 4 bases not matched to a gene. This chain's CDR3 is CASSSGTGGYQETQYF. The CDR3 nucleotides are TGCGCCAGCAGCTCAGGGACAGGGGGATACCAAGAGACCCAGTACTTC.

The V and J genes are TRBV9 and TRBJ2-5, with 9 bases aligning to TRBD2. CDR1 SGDLS and CDR2 YYNGEE come from the germline V gene. CDR3 length: 17 amino acids. The V and J ends lost 0 bases and 2 bases, in that order; junction bases with no gene match: 8. CDR3 coding DNA: TGTGCCAGCAGCGTAGGGGGTAGCGGGGGATATCAAGAGACCCAGTACTTC. Amino acid sequence: CASSVGGSGGYQETQYF.

V usage is TRBV5-6 and J usage is TRBJ2-3, with TRBD1 matching 7 bases. This CDR3 region has 18 residues. The V and J ends lost 3 bases and 0 bases, in that order; junction bases with no gene match: 13. Germline CDR1 reads SGHDT; CDR2 reads YYEEEE. The CDR3 sequence: CASSSRGTAGTSTDTQYF. CDR3 nucleotides: TGTGCCAGCAGCTCGAGAGGGACAGCCGGAACTAGCACAGATACGCAGTATTTT.

The chain recombines TRBV7-9 with TRBJ1-3, with D uncertain. The CDR3 sequence is 14 residues long. V shed 1 base and J shed 0 bases, with 4 bases lying between them. Germline CDR1 is SEHNR and CDR2 is FQNEAQ (reference sequence). The CDR3 region is CASSLEVSGNTIYF. In DNA form, the CDR3 reads TGTGCCAGCAGCTTAGAAGTCTCTGGAAACACCATATATTTT.

The rearrangement joins TRBV30 to TRBJ1-2; maybe TRBD1 (5 bases). The CDR3 is 11 residues long. Germline loops: CDR1 GTSNPN, CDR2 SVGIG (reference sequence). Trimming removed 5 bases at V and 4 bases at J, with 8 bases between. The CDR3 sequence is CAWSGSYGYTF. The DNA for the CDR3 is TGTGCCTGGTCAGGGAGCTATGGCTACACCTTC.

The chain carries TRBV4-1 and TRBJ2-7; D is unclear. Trimming removed 5 bases from V and 3 bases from J, with 14 bases in between. CDR1 and CDR2 (germline): MGHRA, YSYEKL. The CDR3 runs 14 residues. Here the CDR3 DNA reads TGCGCCAGCAGCAAAATAGAAACGCACTACGAGCAGTACTTC. It specifies CASSKIETHYEQYF.

This sequence joins TRBV27 and TRBJ1-4; D is perhaps TRBD1 (5 bases). V lost 8 bases to trimming and J lost 0 bases, with 13 bases between them. The CDR3 runs to 15 residues. Germline V gene sequence: CDR1 MNHEY, CDR2 SMNVEV (reference sequence). Here the CDR3 DNA reads TGTGCCAGCCTCTGGGGGACGGCAACTAATGAAAAACTGTTTTTT. This translates into CASLWGTATNEKLFF.